Below, 14 T cell receptor beta chains from the same sample are listed, as sequenced in a study of T cells in Graves' hyperthyroidism and ophthalmopathy. Researchers took RNA transcripts and amplified the TCR beta CDR3 regions from them. Initially, a first-round RT-PCR of the TCR CDR3 employed the HTBI primer set. TCRdb re-called the multiplex PCR reads with MiXCR, one entry per CDR3 protein. This table holds hundreds of thousands of distinct CDR3 sequences, under 15% found once. Sequenced input: blood. The receptors shown here come from a man aged 18-30 years with Graves' ophthalmopathy.

The chain couples TRBV6-5 to TRBJ2-7, with 7 nucleotides matching TRBD1. The CDR3 contains 15 residues. CDR1 MNHEY and CDR2 SVGAGI come from the germline V gene. The trim removed 0 bases at V and 1 base at J, leaving 3 bases unmatched. The CDR3 region has the DNA TGTGCCAGCAGTTACTCGGGGACAGTTTCCTACGAGCAGTACTTC. Translation gives CASSYSGTVSYEQYF.

The table lists this clonotype with a count of one. The rearrangement uses TRBV11-2 and TRBJ2-5; 8 bases agree with TRBD2. Looked up from germline, CDR1 is SGHAT and CDR2 is FQNNGV. V lost 5 bases and J lost 3; bases outside the gene matches: 11. The CDR3 runs to 16 residues. For the CDR3, the DNA is TGTGCCAGCAGCACCGGGGGGGGGAGCGGAGAAGAGACCCAGTACTTC. Protein sequence: CASSTGGGSGEETQYF.

The sample holds a few counts of this clonotype. This chain joins TRBV6-1 and TRBJ1-2, with 10 positions matching TRBD1. Germline CDR1 reads MNHNS; CDR2 reads SASEGT. The CDR3 extends over 15 amino acids. V dropped 6 bases and J dropped 3; count of bases not matched to a gene: 7. CDR3 loop: CASSRTGQGDYGYTF. The CDR3, as DNA: TGTGCCAGCAGCAGGACCGGACAGGGGGACTATGGCTACACCTTC.

The table lists this clonotype with many counts. An end of the junction does not agree with germline; a read error may underlie this. V and J are TRBV6-1 and TRBJ2-7; 11 nucleotides match TRBD2. The CDR3 has 16 amino acids. The germline CDR1 and CDR2 sequences are MNHNS and SASEGT. The CDR3: CASSKAGTSGFYEQYF. The CDR3 DNA reads TGTGCCAGCAGTAAAGCCGGGACTAGCGGTTTCTACGAGCAGTACTTC.

This clonotype was detected a few times. The chain joins TRBV29-1 to TRBJ1-1; D may be TRBD1 (5 bases). The germline gives CDR1 SQVTM, CDR2 ANQGSEA. V shed 7 bases and J shed 7 bases, with 10 bases lying between them. The CDR3 contains 10 residues. The CDR3 DNA follows: TGCAGCGCCACGACAGATGAAGCTTTCTTT. It is translated as CSATTDEAFF.

This clonotype was picked up a small number of times. The chain uses TRBV12-5 and TRBJ2-1; D gene uncertain. V gave up 7 bases and J gave up 9 bases, with 16 bases separating them. The CDR3 is 13 amino acids. Germline-derived CDR1 and CDR2 are LGHNT and FRNRAP. CDR3 sequence reads: CASVSRAHREQFF. The CDR3 region has the DNA TGTGCTAGTGTATCTAGGGCGCATCGTGAGCAGTTCTTC.

The chain is built from TRBV5-6 and TRBJ2-2; no clear D. V gave up 2 bases and J gave up 0 bases, with 8 bases separating them. Germline CDR1 and CDR2: SGHDT and YYEEEE. The CDR3 is 15 amino acids. CDR3 sequence (DNA): TGTGCCAGCAGCTTTCCCAACGCGAACACCGGGGAGCTGTTTTTT. As protein: CASSFPNANTGELFF.

This clonotype was detected only a few times. One junction end disagrees with the germline gene, perhaps due to a read error. The chain has TRBV5-5 and TRBJ1-1, with 10 bases fitting TRBD1. This CDR3 spans 19 amino acids. Germline CDR1 is SGHKS and CDR2 is YYEKEE (reference sequence). The CDR3 bases are TGTGCCAGCAGCTTGATTTCCGGACAGGGGGTCCCCCGTGACACTGGAGCTTTCTTT. Translating it yields CASSLISGQGVPRDTGAFF.

This chain links TRBV7-9 with TRBJ1-4, with D perhaps matching TRBD1 (6 bases). Germline CDR1 reads SEHNR; CDR2 reads FQNEAQ (reference sequence). With 5 bases removed from V and 5 bases from J, the gap between germline ends came to 12 bases. The CDR3 spans 14 residues. DNA of the CDR3: TGTGCCAGCAGCCTACGACAGGACAATGAAAAACTGTTTTTT. Its protein is CASSLRQDNEKLFF.

This clonotype has ten or more counts. The V and J genes are TRBV28 and TRBJ2-6, with D unclear. The CDR3 length is 16 residues. V lost 7 bases, J lost 0 bases, and 13 bases lay in between. Germline CDR1 MDHEN, CDR2 SYDVKM. The CDR3 nucleotides are TGTGCCAGCACCACGCCACTCTACTCTGGGGCCAACGTCCTGACTTTC. This codes for CASTTPLYSGANVLTF.

The rearrangement uses TRBV6-1 and TRBJ2-2; perhaps TRBD1 as D (6 bases). The CDR3 spans 14 residues. Germline values: CDR1 MNHNS, CDR2 SASEGT. Trimming took off 11 bases at V and 1 base at J, with 14 bases between the two ends. The CDR3 sequence is CAGEDSLNTGELFF. In DNA, the CDR3 is TGTGCCGGAGAGGACAGCCTGAACACCGGGGAGCTGTTTTTT.

The V gene is TRBV3-1, the J gene TRBJ1-2; D uncertain. CDR1 is LGHDT, CDR2 YNNKEL, per germline (reference sequence). With 1 base removed from V and 1 base from J, the gap between germline ends came to 16 bases. The CDR3 has 17 amino acids. Here the CDR3 DNA reads TGTGCCAGCAGCCAAGGTTGGAAAGGGCGGGGTAACTATGGCTACACCTTC. As protein: CASSQGWKGRGNYGYTF.

This clonotype was picked up many times. This chain connects TRBV11-2 to TRBJ2-7; D is unresolved. V was shortened by 5 bases and J by 1 base, with 6 bases between the two germline ends. Germline loops: CDR1 SGHAT, CDR2 FQNNGV. The CDR3 is 12 amino acids. The CDR3 bases are TGTGCCAGCAGCCACGAGTCCTACGAGCAGTACTTC. Its protein is CASSHESYEQYF.

This clonotype was picked up many times. This sequence joins TRBV11-3 and TRBJ1-1; a possible D gene is TRBD1 (6 bases). Trimming left V 1 base short and J 7 bases short, with 13 bases between. This CDR3 region has 14 residues. Looked up from germline, CDR1 is SGHNT and CDR2 is YENEEA. This CDR3 is CASSLVYGGGEAFF. The CDR3 DNA is TGTGCCAGCAGCTTAGTCTACGGAGGGGGTGAAGCTTTCTTT.